This TCR beta chain was captured in a study of regulatory T cells in long-lasting Graves disease. As for the study in general: For under 3 months, newly diagnosed Graves' patients had been taking antithyroid drugs.

Libraries of TCR beta came from iRepertoire HTBI primers plus Arm-PCR of CDR3 regions. TCRdb re-analysed the multiplex PCR reads in MiXCR, keeping a single row per CDR3 protein. The sample carries fewer than 450,000 distinct CDR3 sequences, around 16% recorded once. On this clonotype itself: Its matching antigen is unknown.

The CDR3 loop spans 14 amino acids. CDR1 is MNHNS and CDR2 is SASEGT in the germline V gene. J lost 0 bases, V lost 5 bases, and 3 bases had no gene match. General study results and limits: Among persistent patients, a larger number of public clonotypes were shared (approximately 2,900) than among newly diagnosed patients (about 950).

The time point here: newly diagnosed GD, antithyroid drugs for less than 3 months. Extracted RNA from PBMCs served as the source of the TCR library. This sample also belongs to another study, concerning T cells in Graves' hyperthyroidism and ophthalmopathy. Turning to that study: Stable Graves' hyperthyroidism denoted no ophthalmopathy progression over 18 months. Most clonotypes expanded in thyroid above 0.001 were likewise present in blood.

The receptor comes from a middle-aged woman with Graves disease. The V and J genes are TRBV6-1 and TRBJ2-7; 8 bases agree with TRBD2. The starting material was peripheral blood mononuclear cells (PBMCs), obtained at new diagnosis, from a patient treated with antithyroid drugs. In DNA form, the CDR3 reads TGTGCCAGCAGTCACGGGACTAGCTCCTACGAGCAGTACTTC. Encoded protein: CASSHGTSSYEQYF.